Listed here are 2 T cell receptor beta chains from one sample, sequenced in a study of T cells after yellow fever vaccination. TCRdb used MiXCR to reprocess the 5' RACE reads, holding one entry per CDR3 protein. The table shows over 110,000 distinct CDR3 sequences, with about 7.7% occurring only once. The sequencing used CD4+ T cells sorted from PBMCs, collected 5 days after the yellow fever booster vaccination. These TCRs come from a man aged 30 to 39 who received the YFV17D yellow fever vaccine.

This clonotype came up many times. V gene TRBV20-1 combines with J gene TRBJ2-7, with 14 bases identical to TRBD2. V was clipped by 7 bases and J by 6 bases; unmatched bases: 8. The CDR3 sequence is 14 residues long. Per the germline V gene, CDR1 is DFQATT and CDR2 is SNEGSKA (reference sequence). This chain's CDR3 is CSVRGTSGRREQYF. CDR3 nucleotide sequence: TGCAGTGTTAGGGGGACTAGCGGGAGACGCGAGCAGTACTTC.

The table lists this clonotype with many counts. The V call is TRBV5-1, the J call TRBJ2-1; a weak D match, TRBD2 (5 bases). V was clipped by 3 bases and J by 8 bases, with 18 bases between them. The CDR3 runs to 15 residues. CDR1 is SGHRS, CDR2 YFSETQ, per germline. The CDR3 loop reads CASSYREPRTDEQFF. The CDR3 DNA reads TGCGCCAGCAGCTACCGGGAACCCCGGACCGATGAGCAGTTCTTC.